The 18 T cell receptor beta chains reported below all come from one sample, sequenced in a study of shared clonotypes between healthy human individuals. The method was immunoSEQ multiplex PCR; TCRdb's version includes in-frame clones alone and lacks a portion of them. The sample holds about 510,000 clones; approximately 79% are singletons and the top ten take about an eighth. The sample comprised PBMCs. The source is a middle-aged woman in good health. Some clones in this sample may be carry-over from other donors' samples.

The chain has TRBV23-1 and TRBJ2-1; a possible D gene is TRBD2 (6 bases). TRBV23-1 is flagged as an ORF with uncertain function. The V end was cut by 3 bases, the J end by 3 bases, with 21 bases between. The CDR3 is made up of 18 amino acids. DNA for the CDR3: TGCGCCAGCAGTCAGCCGCCCGAACCGGGACTTCTCTACAATGAGCAGTTCTTC. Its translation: CASSQPPEPGLLYNEQFF.

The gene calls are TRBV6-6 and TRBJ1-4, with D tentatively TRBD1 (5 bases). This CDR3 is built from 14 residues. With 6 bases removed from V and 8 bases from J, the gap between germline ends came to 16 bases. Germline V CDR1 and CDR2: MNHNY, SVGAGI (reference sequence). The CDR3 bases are TGTGCCAGCAGATTTGGGGGGGTTGGGGAAAAACTGTTTTTT. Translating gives CASRFGGVGEKLFF.

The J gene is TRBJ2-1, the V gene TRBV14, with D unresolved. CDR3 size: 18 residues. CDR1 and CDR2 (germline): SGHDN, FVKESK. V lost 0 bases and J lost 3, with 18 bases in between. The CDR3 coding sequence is TGTGCCAGCAGCCAAGACCCCGGGCCCCCCTCGGGCTACAATGAGCAGTTCTTC. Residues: CASSQDPGPPSGYNEQFF. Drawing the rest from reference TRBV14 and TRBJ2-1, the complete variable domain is EAGVTQFPSHSVIEKGQTVTLRCDPISGHDNLYWYRRVMGKEIKFLLHFVKESKQDESGMPNNRFLAERTGGTYSTLKVQPAELEDSGVYFCASSQDPGPPSGYNEQFFGPGTRLTVL.

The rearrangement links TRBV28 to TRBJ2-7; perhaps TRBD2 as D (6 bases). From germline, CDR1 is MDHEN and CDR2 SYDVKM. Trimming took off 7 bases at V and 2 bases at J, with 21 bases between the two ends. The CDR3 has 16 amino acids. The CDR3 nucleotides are TGTGCCAGCACCGCCACGCCCGGAGGGCCAACCTACGAGCAGTACTTC. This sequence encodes CASTATPGGPTYEQYF.

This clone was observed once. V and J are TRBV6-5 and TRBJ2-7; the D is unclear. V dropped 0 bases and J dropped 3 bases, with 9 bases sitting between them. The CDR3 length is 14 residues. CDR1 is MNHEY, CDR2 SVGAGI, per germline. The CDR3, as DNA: TGTGCCAGCAGTTACTCGGTCCCGGACTACGAGCAGTACTTC. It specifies CASSYSVPDYEQYF.

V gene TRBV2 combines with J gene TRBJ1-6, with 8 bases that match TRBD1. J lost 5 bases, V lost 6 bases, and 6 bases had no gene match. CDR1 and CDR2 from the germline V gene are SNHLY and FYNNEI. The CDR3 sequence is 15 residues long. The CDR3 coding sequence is TGTGCCAGCAGGCGGACAGGGACGGATAATTCACCCCTCCACTTT. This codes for CASRRTGTDNSPLHF.

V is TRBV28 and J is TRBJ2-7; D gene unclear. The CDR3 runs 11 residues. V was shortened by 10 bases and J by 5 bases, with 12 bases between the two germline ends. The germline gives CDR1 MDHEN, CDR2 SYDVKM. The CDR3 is CATRRSDEQYF. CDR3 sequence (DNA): TGTGCCACCCGCCGGTCGGACGAGCAGTACTTC.

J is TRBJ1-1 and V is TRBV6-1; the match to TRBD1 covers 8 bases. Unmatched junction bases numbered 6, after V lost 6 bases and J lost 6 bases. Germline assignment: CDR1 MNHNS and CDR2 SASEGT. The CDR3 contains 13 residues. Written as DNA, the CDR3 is TGTGCCAGCAGGATGGACAGGGAGTCTGAAGCTTTCTTT. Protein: CASRMDRESEAFF.

The CDR3: CASSYEGVSYGYTF. The DNA for the CDR3 is TGTGCCAGCAGTTACGAGGGGGTCTCCTATGGCTACACCTTC. The chain has TRBV6-6 and TRBJ1-2, with D possibly matching TRBD1 (6 bases). The CDR3 is made up of 14 amino acids. Germline values: CDR1 MNHNY, CDR2 SVGAGI (reference sequence). The ends were cut back, 2 bases at V and 4 bases at J, with 11 bases in the middle.

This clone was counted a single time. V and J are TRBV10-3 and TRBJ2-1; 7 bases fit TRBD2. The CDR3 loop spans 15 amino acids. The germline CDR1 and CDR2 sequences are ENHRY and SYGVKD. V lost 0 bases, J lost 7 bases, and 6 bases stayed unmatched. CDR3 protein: CAISESSGTMNEQFF. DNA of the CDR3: TGTGCCATCAGTGAGTCGAGCGGGACTATGAATGAGCAGTTCTTC.

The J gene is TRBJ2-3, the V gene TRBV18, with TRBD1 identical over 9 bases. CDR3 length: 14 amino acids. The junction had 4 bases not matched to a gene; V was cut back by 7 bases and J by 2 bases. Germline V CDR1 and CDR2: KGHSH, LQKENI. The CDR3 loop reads CASFRDRATDTQYF. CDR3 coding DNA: TGTGCCAGCTTCCGGGACAGGGCCACAGATACGCAGTATTTT.

The CDR3 DNA reads as TGTGCCATCAGTGATTTGCCGGGATCCTACAATGAGCAGTTCTTC. This codes for CAISDLPGSYNEQFF. The J gene is TRBJ2-1, the V gene TRBV10-3, with D possibly matching TRBD2 (5 bases). The CDR3 runs 15 residues. Germline V gives CDR1 ENHRY, CDR2 SYGVKD. V gave up 3 bases and J gave up 1 base, with 10 bases separating them.

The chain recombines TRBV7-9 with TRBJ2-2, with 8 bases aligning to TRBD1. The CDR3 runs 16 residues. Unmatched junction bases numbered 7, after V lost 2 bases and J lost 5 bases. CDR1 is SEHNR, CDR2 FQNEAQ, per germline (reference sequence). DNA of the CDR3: TGTGCCAGCAGCTTATCGGCAGGGGGCGGGACCGGGGAGCTGTTTTTT. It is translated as CASSLSAGGGTGELFF.

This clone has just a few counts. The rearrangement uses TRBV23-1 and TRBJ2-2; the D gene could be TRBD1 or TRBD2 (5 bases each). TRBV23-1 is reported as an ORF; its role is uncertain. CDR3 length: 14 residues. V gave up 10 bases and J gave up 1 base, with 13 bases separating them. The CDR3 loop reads CATPGQRNTGELFF. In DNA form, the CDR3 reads TGCGCCACCCCGGGGCAGAGGAACACCGGGGAGCTGTTTTTT.

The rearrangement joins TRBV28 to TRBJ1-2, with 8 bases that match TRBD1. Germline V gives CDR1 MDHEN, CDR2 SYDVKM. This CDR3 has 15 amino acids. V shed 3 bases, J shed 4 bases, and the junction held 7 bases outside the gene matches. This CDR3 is CASSFPGTGTYGYTF. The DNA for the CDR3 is TGTGCCAGCAGTTTCCCGGGGACAGGAACCTATGGCTACACCTTC.

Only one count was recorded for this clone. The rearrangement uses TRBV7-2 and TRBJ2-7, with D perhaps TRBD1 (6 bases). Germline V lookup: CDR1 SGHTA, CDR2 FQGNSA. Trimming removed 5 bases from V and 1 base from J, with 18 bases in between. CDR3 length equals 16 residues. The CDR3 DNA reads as TGTGCCAGCAGCGAAGACGGGACATCGGCTTCCTACGAGCAGTACTTC. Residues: CASSEDGTSASYEQYF.

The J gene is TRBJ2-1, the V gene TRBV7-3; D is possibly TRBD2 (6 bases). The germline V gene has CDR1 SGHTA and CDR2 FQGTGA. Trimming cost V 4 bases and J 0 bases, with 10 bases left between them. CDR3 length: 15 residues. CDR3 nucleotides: TGTGCCAGCAGCTCCGGGACTGCCTCCTACAATGAGCAGTTCTTC. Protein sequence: CASSSGTASYNEQFF.

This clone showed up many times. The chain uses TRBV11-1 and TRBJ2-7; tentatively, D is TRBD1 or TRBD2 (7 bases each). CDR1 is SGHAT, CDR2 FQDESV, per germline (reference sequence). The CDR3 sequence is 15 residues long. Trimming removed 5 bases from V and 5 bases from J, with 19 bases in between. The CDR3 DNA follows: TGTGCCAGCAGCCGACAGGGAGGGACTCAACACGAGCAGTACTTC. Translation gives CASSRQGGTQHEQYF.